This T cell receptor (beta chain) was recovered during a study of T cell changes during pregnancy in multiple sclerosis (dated by TCRdb to the late 2010s). At the level of the whole study: The study examined how the T cell repertoire changed over the course of pregnancy in women with multiple sclerosis.

In the case of this clone: The clone's antigen remains unknown. Per-base quality was not reported, and no clone a single base away is much larger than it.

The method was the immunoSEQ multiplex PCR assay. Imported from immuneACCESS, the table was reduced by TCRdb to in-frame sequences with V and J called. These copies leave out some clones; in studies compared against another copy, an unresolved V gene accounts for under half, and the cause of the remainder is not known. For this sample there are more than 30,000 clones; over 85% appear just once. Roughly 0.52% of the sample is taken by the ten largest. Including cysteine and phenylalanine, the CDR3 has 15 amino acids. Of the read, only the CDR3 DNA is kept; its 45 bases are in frame from base 1. V is shortened by 7 bases, J by 1 base, and the region joining them spans 17 bases. CDR1 and CDR2, per the germline V gene, are SGHRS and YFSETQ.

The sample here was CD4+ T cells from peripheral blood mononuclear cells, taken before pregnancy. The TCR was taken from a female donor with multiple sclerosis, enrolled in a pregnancy study. The chain is encoded by TRBV5-1 joined to TRBJ1-1, with TRBD1 as a weak D call on 5 bases. The CDR3 reads CASGPGFWTNTEAFF. In nucleotide form, the sequence is TGCGCCAGCGGGCCAGGGTTTTGGACGAACACTGAAGCTTTCTTT.